A single sample is the source of the 20 T cell receptor beta chains below, sequenced in a study of T cell repertoires in cytomegalovirus infection. These receptors have no identified antigens. MiXCR, applied by TCRdb to the reads, yields one record per CDR3 protein. The sample holds a few hundred thousand distinct CDR3 sequences, approximately 40% seen once. Specimen: cultured PBMCs, collected from culture after CMV antigen stimulation. These TCRs come from a human donor in good health (CMV status not recorded). Some clones in this sample may be carry-over from other donors' samples.

There are a few counts of this clonotype. The chain employs TRBV7-6 and TRBJ1-1; D remains unclear. Germline V gives CDR1 SGHVS, CDR2 FNYEAQ. This CDR3 has 15 residues. Trimming removed 5 bases at V and 1 base at J, with 14 bases between. This CDR3 reads CASSPFETGNTEAFF. In DNA, the CDR3 is TGTGCCAGCAGCCCATTTGAGACGGGGAACACTGAAGCTTTCTTT.

The chain couples TRBV7-2 to TRBJ2-7; D is unresolved. The CDR3 is made up of 11 amino acids. V lost 3 bases and J lost 5, with 5 bases in between. CDR1 is SGHTA, CDR2 FQGNSA, per germline. Here the CDR3 reads CASSFFHEQYF. CDR3 DNA sequence: TGTGCCAGCAGCTTTTTCCACGAGCAGTACTTC.

DNA for the CDR3: TGTGCCAGCAGCTTACTAGTCGGGTACGAGCAGTACTTC. This translates into CASSLLVGYEQYF. The chain has TRBV7-2 and TRBJ2-7; D call uncertain. The germline CDR1 and CDR2 sequences are SGHTA and FQGNSA. This CDR3 region has 13 residues. Trimming removed 2 bases from V and 4 bases from J, with 9 bases in between.

The chain links TRBV27 to TRBJ2-3; unclear D gene. Germline V gene data show CDR1 as MNHEY and CDR2 as SMNVEV (reference sequence). The CDR3 runs to 12 residues. Trimming pared 8 bases from V and 8 bases from J, leaving 14 bases between. The CDR3 DNA reads TGTGCCAGCGGACCCTCCTCGGGTACGCAGTATTTT. Translated, it gives CASGPSSGTQYF.

This clonotype was seen repeatedly, ten times or more. The rearrangement uses TRBV7-2 and TRBJ1-5; D is unclear. The CDR3 runs to 16 residues. Germline assignment: CDR1 SGHTA and CDR2 FQGNSA. The germline V and J ends were trimmed by 2 bases and 4 bases, with 15 bases remaining between them. As DNA, the CDR3 is TGTGCCAGCAGCTTATTTGCTATGCCAAATAATCAGCCCCAGCATTTT. Residues: CASSLFAMPNNQPQHF.

The chain combines TRBV7-2 with TRBJ1-5, with 8 nucleotides matching TRBD1. The CDR3 is made up of 17 amino acids. Losses at the gene ends were 5 bases for V and 2 bases for J; bases not matched to a gene: 11. The V gene's germline CDR1 is SGHTA and CDR2 FQGNSA. The CDR3 loop reads CASSAYTQGVGNQPQHF. The CDR3 bases are TGTGCCAGCAGCGCGTATACACAGGGGGTCGGCAATCAGCCCCAGCATTTT.

The sample holds a few counts of this clonotype. The chain carries TRBV7-9 and TRBJ2-1; weak D call: TRBD2 (6 bases). Trimming took off 5 bases at V and 4 bases at J, with 21 bases between the two ends. The CDR3 is made up of 17 amino acids. Germline V gene sequence: CDR1 SEHNR, CDR2 FQNEAQ (reference sequence). CDR3 DNA sequence: TGTGCCAGCAGCCCCCGGTTTGGGGTGGAGGGTTACAATGAGCAGTTCTTC. Encoded protein: CASSPRFGVEGYNEQFF.

The rearrangement joins TRBV9 to TRBJ2-3, with D hard to call. V lost 0 bases and J lost 1, with 9 bases in between. CDR3 size: 15 residues. Germline V gene data show CDR1 as SGDLS and CDR2 as YYNGEE. The CDR3 spells CASSVVPSGTDTQYF. Here the CDR3 DNA reads TGTGCCAGCAGCGTAGTTCCCAGCGGCACAGATACGCAGTATTTT.

The chain joins TRBV11-2 to TRBJ2-5, with 8 bases that match TRBD2. J lost 7 bases, V lost 5 bases, and 6 bases had no gene match. The CDR3 has 13 amino acids. Per the germline V gene, CDR1 is SGHAT and CDR2 is FQNNGV. The CDR3 DNA sequence: TGTGCCAGCAGCACATCGGGGGGGGGGACCCAGTACTTC. This gives the protein CASSTSGGGTQYF.

This clonotype was counted only a few times. The chain is built from TRBV11-2 and TRBJ2-3, with D unclear. V was trimmed by 4 bases and J by 3 bases, leaving 11 bases between them. This CDR3 has 14 amino acids. Per the germline V gene, CDR1 is SGHAT and CDR2 is FQNNGV. The CDR3 is CASSYVRLTDTQYF. CDR3 bases: TGTGCCAGCAGCTACGTCCGTTTAACAGATACGCAGTATTTT.

For this clonotype: A much larger clone differs by one base, so this may be a read error. The chain combines TRBV7-2 with TRBJ1-5, with unresolved D. With 3 bases removed from V and 4 bases from J, the gap between germline ends came to 13 bases. The CDR3 covers 15 residues. Per germline, CDR1 SGHTA and CDR2 FQGNSA. The CDR3 region is CASSLEGYRNQPQHF. CDR3 sequence (DNA): TGTGCCAGCAGCTTGGAGGGATATAGAAATCAGCCCCAGCATTTT.

This clonotype was recorded a few times. The CDR3 region is CASSSSVAKNIQYF. The DNA of the CDR3 is TGTGCCAGCAGTTCCTCGGTAGCCAAAAACATTCAGTACTTC. The V gene is TRBV12-3 or TRBV12-4, the J gene TRBJ2-4, with D hard to call. V was cut by 4 bases and J by 0 bases, with 7 bases left in between. The CDR3 totals 14 residues.

This clonotype was seen a handful of times. The chain uses TRBV7-6 and TRBJ2-2; tentative D call: TRBD2 (5 bases). The CDR3 sequence is 15 residues long. V was clipped by 6 bases and J by 5 bases, with 16 bases between them. CDR1 and CDR2 (germline): SGHVS, FNYEAQ. This CDR3 is CASRSSVMGTGELFF. CDR3 in DNA: TGTGCCAGCAGGAGTAGCGTAATGGGGACCGGGGAGCTGTTTTTT.

V is TRBV6-5 and J is TRBJ1-1; no definite D call. Germline CDR1 and CDR2: MNHEY and SVGAGI. The ends were cut back, 6 bases at V and 0 bases at J, with 5 bases in the middle. The CDR3 is 12 amino acids. The CDR3 DNA reads TGTGCCAGCAGGGCTTTGAACACTGAAGCTTTCTTT. Its protein is CASRALNTEAFF.

The V and J genes are TRBV6-1 and TRBJ1-5, with TRBD1 matching over 7 bases. With 4 bases clipped from V and 7 bases from J, the junction kept 4 bases outside the gene matches. The CDR3 contains 13 residues. From germline, CDR1 is MNHNS and CDR2 SASEGT. Here the CDR3 DNA reads TGTGCCAGCAGTGGACAGGGAGTGCAGCCCCAGCATTTT. Its protein is CASSGQGVQPQHF.

This clonotype was detected a few times. CDR3 DNA: TGTGCCAGCAGATACTCCGTGTCAGGGGCCTCGGATGAGCAGTTCTTC. This encodes CASRYSVSGASDEQFF. V is TRBV12-3 or TRBV12-4 and J is TRBJ2-1, with D possibly being TRBD1 (6 bases). The CDR3 extends over 16 amino acids. Trimming took 6 bases from V and 8 from J, leaving 23 bases between them.

This clonotype was observed a few times. The chain carries TRBV7-8 and TRBJ2-1; possibly TRBD1 for D (5 bases). Trimming took 2 bases from V and 1 from J, leaving 15 bases between them. CDR1 SGHVS and CDR2 FQNEAQ come from the germline V gene. This CDR3 spans 17 amino acids. CDR3 in amino acids: CASSLFKLKGSYNEQFF. The CDR3 bases are TGTGCCAGCAGCTTATTTAAGCTCAAGGGGTCCTACAATGAGCAGTTCTTC.

The chain is built from TRBV12-3 or TRBV12-4 and TRBJ1-1, with a weak D call TRBD1 (5 bases). V gave up 3 bases and J gave up 10 bases, with 15 bases separating them. CDR3 length: 13 residues. The CDR3 is CASSFHEPGGAFF. CDR3 sequence (DNA): TGTGCCAGCAGTTTCCACGAACCGGGGGGAGCTTTCTTT.

The rearrangement joins TRBV12-3 or TRBV12-4 to TRBJ2-2; D is tentatively TRBD1 or TRBD2 (6 bases each). V was shortened by 5 bases and J by 6 bases, with 13 bases between the two germline ends. The CDR3 consists of 14 residues. This CDR3 reads CASSPGGPSGELFF. The CDR3 DNA sequence: TGTGCCAGCAGTCCTGGGGGGCCTTCCGGGGAGCTGTTTTTT.

This clonotype was recorded a few times. Written as DNA, the CDR3 is TGCAGCGTTGAAGGGGGCACAGATACGCAGTATTTT. It encodes CSVEGGTDTQYF. This sequence joins TRBV29-1 and TRBJ2-3; D is undetermined. This CDR3 comprises 12 residues. V was shortened by 1 base and J by 1 base, with 3 bases between the two germline ends. Germline V gene lookup returns CDR1 SQVTM and CDR2 ANQGSEA.